This T cell receptor beta chain was documented in a study of blood T cell repertoires in COVID-19. Across the whole study: COVID-19 samples, acute and convalescent, were from the United States, Italy and Spain. T cells, B-cell-depleted T cells, or PBMCs supplied cDNA or gDNA.

Germline V gives CDR1 SGHDT, CDR2 YYEEEE. Trimming at V came to 4 bases and at J to 2 bases, leaving 4 bases not matched to a gene. The CDR3 spans 16 residues. Original processing notes: Estimated nucleated cell counts came from reference gene primer amplification. The method was immunoSEQ multiplex PCR; TCRdb's version includes in-frame clones alone and lacks a portion of them. V and J calls and clone size follow that table, whereas D and trimming were derived from the DNA. This sample has around 100,000 clones, with about four fifths found just once. This chain connects TRBV5-6 to TRBJ2-6; TRBD1 agrees at 9 bases. The source is a human donor in a cohort sampled during active COVID-19. Sequencing was carried out using peripheral blood. The CDR3 DNA reads TGTGCCAGCAGCGCCCGACAGGGGGCTGGGGCCAACGTCCTGACTTTC. Translating gives CASSARQGAGANVLTF.